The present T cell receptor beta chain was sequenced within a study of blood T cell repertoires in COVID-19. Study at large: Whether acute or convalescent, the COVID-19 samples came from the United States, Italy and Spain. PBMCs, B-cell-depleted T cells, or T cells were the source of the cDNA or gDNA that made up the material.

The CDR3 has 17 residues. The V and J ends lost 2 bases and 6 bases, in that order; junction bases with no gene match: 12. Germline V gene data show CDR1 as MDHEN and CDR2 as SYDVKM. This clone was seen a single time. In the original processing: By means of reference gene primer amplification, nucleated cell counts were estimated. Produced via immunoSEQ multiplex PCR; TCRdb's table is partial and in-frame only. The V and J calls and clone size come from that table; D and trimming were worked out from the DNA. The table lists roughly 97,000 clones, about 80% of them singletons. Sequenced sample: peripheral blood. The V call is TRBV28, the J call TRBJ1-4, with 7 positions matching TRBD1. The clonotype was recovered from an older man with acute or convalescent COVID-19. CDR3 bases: TGTGCCAGCAGTTTAGTACAATACAGGGGAAGAGATGAAAAACTGTTTTTT. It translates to CASSLVQYRGRDEKLFF.